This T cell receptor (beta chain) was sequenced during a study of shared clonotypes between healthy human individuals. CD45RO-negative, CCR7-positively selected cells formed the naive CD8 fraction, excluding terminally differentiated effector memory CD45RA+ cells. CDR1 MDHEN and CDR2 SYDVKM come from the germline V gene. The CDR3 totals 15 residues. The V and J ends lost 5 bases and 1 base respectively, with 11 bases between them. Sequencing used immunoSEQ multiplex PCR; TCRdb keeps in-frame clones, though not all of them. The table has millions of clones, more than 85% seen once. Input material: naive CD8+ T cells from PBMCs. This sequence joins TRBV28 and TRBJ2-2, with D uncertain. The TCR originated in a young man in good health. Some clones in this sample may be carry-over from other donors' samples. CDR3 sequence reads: CASSPVDQNTGELFF. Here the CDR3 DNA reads TGTGCCAGCAGTCCCGTGGACCAGAACACCGGGGAGCTGTTTTTT.